Sequencing of this T cell receptor beta chain was carried out in a study of CD8 T cells in ankylosing spondylitis. Findings of the study overall: Seemingly distinctive of ankylosing spondylitis blood was a TCR beta motif formed by eight highly homologous variants. Disease-linked clones proved CD8+ and comparatively uncommon in peripheral blood. A subset of motif variants has previously been described in the synovial fluid and blood of reactive arthritis. Clones tied to disease were said to be significantly enriched in matched ankylosing spondylitis synovial fluid.

Generation of TCR beta libraries employed quantitative 5'-RACE incorporating molecular barcodes. Each CDR3 protein gets one entry after TCRdb re-called the 5' RACE reads with MiXCR. The sample lists around 390,000 distinct CDR3 sequences, about a fifth seen once, with approximately 16% in the top ten. As regards this clonotype: Its antigen is currently unknown.

Trimming took 6 bases from V and 7 from J; bases not matched to a gene: 7. This CDR3 spans 15 amino acids. The sequence was collected from a male donor with ankylosing spondylitis. V usage is TRBV12-3 or TRBV12-4 and J usage is TRBJ2-1, with TRBD2 matching 12 bases. Sequenced sample: blood, either unsorted or a sorted T cell fraction (not recorded which). The CDR3 reads CASSLGLAGWNEQFF. As DNA, the CDR3 is TGTGCCAGCAGCCTAGGACTAGCGGGATGGAATGAGCAGTTCTTC.